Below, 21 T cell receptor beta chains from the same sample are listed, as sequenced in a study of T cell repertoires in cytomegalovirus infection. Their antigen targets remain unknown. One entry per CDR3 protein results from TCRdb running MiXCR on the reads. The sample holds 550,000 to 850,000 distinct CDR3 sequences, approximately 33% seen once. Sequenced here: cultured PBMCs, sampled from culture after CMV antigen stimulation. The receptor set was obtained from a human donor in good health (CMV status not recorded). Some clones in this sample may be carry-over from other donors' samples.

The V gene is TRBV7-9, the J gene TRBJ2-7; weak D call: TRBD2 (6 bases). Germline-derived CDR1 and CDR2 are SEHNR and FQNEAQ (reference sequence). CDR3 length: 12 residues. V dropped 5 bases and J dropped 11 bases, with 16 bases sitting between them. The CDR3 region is CASSLEGREEYF. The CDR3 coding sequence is TGTGCCAGCAGCCTGGAGGGCAGGGAAGAGTACTTC.

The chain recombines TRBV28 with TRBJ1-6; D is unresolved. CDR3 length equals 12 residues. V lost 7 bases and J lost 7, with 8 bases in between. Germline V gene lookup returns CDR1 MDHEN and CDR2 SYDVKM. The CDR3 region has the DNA TGTGCCAGCACCCAGTCGAATTCACCCCTCCACTTT. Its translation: CASTQSNSPLHF.

CDR3 amino acids: CASSYPTGHGNTIYF. The CDR3, as DNA: TGTGCCAGCAGCTATCCCACAGGCCATGGAAACACCATATATTTT. The V call is TRBV5-8, the J call TRBJ1-3; D perhaps matches TRBD1 (5 bases). Trimming shortened V by 3 bases and J by 3 bases, and 13 bases separated the two germline ends. Germline values: CDR1 SGHTS, CDR2 YDEGEE. The CDR3 is 15 residues long.

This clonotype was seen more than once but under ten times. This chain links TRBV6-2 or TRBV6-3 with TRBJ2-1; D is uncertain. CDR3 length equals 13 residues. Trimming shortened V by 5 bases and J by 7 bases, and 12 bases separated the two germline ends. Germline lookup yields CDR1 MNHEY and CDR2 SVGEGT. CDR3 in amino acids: CASSPPQRNEQFF. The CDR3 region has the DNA TGTGCCAGCAGTCCGCCTCAGAGGAATGAGCAGTTCTTC.

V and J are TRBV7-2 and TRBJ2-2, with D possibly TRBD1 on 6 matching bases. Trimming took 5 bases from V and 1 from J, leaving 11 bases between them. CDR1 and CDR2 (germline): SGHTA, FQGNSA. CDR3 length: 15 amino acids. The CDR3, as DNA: TGTGCCAGCAGCATCAGGGGAGTGAACACCGGGGAGCTGTTTTTT. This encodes CASSIRGVNTGELFF.

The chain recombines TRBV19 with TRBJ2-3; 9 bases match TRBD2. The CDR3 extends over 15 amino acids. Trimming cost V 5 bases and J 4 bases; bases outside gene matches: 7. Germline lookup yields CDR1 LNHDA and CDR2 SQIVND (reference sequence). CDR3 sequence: CASSGKRGDADTQYF. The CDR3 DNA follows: TGTGCCAGTAGTGGTAAGCGGGGGGACGCAGATACGCAGTATTTT.

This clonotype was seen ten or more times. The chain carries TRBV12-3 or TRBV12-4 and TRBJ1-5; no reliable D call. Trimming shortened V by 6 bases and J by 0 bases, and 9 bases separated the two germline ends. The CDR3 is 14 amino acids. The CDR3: CASSEGNSNQPQHF. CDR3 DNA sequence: TGTGCCAGCAGCGAGGGAAATAGCAATCAGCCCCAGCATTTT.

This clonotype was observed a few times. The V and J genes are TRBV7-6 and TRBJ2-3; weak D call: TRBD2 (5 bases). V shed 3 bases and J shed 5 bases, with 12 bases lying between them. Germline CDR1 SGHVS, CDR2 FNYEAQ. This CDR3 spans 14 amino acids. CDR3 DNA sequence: TGTGCCAGCAGCTTCCAGCCCCGGGGAGATACGCAGTATTTT. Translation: CASSFQPRGDTQYF.

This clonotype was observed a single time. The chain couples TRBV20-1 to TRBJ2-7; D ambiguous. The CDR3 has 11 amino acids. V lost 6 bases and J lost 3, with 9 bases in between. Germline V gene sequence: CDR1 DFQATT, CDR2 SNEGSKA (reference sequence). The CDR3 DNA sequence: TGCAGTGCCCAGTTGCGCTACGAGCAGTACTTC. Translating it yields CSAQLRYEQYF.

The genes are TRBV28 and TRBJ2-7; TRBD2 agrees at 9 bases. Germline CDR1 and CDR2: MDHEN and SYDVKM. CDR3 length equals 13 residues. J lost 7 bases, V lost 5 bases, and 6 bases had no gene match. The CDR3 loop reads CASSGRGGDEQYF. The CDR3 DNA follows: TGTGCCAGCAGTGGTCGCGGGGGGGATGAGCAGTACTTC.

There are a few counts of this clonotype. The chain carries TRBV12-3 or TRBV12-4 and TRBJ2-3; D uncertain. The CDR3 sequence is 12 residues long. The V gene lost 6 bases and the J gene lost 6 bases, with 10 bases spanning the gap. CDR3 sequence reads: CASRFELDTQYF. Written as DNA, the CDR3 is TGTGCCAGCAGGTTTGAATTGGATACGCAGTATTTT.

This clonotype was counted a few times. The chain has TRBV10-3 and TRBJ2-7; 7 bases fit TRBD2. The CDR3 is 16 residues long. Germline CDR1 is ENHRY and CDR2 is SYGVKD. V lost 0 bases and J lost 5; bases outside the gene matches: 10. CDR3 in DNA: TGTGCCATCAGTGAGTCGGAGTGGGAGGGCAGAAACGAGCAGTACTTC. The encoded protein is CAISESEWEGRNEQYF.

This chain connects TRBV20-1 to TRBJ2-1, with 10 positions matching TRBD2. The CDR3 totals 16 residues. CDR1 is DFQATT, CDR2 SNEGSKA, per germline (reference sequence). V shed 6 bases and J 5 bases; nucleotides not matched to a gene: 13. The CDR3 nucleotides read TGCAGTGCGAGAAAACCGGGACTAGCGAGAGACAATGAGCAGTTCTTC. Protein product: CSARKPGLARDNEQFF.

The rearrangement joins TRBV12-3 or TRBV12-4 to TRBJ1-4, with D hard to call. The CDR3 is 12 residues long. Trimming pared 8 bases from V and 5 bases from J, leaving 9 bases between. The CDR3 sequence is CASGPRNEKLFF. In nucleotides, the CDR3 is TGTGCCAGCGGCCCCCGAAATGAAAAACTGTTTTTT.

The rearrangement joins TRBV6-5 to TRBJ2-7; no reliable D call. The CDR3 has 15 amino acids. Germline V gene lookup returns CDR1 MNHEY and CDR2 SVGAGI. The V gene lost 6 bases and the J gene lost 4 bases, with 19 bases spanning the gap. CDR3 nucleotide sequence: TGTGCCAGCAGCCGACCCACCAATGTCGGTTACGAGCAGTACTTC. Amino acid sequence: CASSRPTNVGYEQYF.

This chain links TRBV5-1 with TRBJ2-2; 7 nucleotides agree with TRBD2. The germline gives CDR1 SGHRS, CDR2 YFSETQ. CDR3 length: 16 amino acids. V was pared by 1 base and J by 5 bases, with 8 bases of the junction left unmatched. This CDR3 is CASSLSSQGGTGELFF. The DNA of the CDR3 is TGCGCCAGCAGCTTGTCGTCGCAGGGAGGGACCGGGGAGCTGTTTTTT.

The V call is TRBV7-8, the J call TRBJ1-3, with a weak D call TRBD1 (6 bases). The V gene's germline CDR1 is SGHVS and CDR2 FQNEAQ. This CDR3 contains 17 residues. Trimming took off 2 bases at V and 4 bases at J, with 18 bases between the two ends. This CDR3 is CASSLYPRGLGGNTIYF. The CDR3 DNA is TGTGCCAGCAGCTTATATCCCCGGGGGCTAGGAGGAAACACCATATATTTT.

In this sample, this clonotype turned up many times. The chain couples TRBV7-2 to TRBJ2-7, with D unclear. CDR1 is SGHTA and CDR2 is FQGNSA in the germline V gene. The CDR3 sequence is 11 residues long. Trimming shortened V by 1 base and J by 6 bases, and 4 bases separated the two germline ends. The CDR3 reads CASSLDREQYF. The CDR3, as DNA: TGTGCCAGCAGCTTAGATCGCGAGCAGTACTTC.

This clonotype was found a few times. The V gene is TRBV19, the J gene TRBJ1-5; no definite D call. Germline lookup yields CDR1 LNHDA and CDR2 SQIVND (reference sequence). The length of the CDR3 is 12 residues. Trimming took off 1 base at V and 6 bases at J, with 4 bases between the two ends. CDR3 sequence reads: CASSIGSQPQHF. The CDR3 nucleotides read TGTGCCAGTAGTATAGGTAGTCAGCCCCAGCATTTT.

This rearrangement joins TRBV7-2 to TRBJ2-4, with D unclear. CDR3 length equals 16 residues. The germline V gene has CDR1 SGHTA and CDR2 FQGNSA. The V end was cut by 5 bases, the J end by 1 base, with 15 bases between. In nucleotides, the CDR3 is TGTGCCAGCAGCAGACCTGTAATCGGGGCCAAAAACATTCAGTACTTC. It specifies CASSRPVIGAKNIQYF.

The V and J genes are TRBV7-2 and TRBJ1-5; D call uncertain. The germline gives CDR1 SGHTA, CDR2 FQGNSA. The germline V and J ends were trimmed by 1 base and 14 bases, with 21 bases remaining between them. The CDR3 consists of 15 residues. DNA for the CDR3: TGTGCCAGCAGCTTAGAGGTTGGTAAGGGTCATCACAAGCATTTT. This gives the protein CASSLEVGKGHHKHF.